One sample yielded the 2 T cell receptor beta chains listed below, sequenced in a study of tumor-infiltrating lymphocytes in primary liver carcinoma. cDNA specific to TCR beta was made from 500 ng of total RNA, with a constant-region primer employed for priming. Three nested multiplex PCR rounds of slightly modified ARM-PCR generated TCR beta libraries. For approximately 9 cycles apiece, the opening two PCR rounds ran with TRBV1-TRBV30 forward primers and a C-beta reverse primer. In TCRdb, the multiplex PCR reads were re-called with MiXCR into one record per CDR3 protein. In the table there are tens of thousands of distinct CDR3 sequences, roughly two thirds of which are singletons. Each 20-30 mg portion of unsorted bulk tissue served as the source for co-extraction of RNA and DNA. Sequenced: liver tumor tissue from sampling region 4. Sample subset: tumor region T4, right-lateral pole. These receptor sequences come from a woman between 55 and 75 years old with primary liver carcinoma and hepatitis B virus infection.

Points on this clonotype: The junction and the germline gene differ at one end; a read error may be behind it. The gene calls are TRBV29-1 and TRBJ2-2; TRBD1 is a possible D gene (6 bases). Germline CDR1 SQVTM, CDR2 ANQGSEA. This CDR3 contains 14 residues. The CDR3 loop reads CCATGFLNIGELFF. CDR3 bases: TGCTGCGCAACAGGGTTTCTGAACATCGGGGAGCTGTTTTTT.

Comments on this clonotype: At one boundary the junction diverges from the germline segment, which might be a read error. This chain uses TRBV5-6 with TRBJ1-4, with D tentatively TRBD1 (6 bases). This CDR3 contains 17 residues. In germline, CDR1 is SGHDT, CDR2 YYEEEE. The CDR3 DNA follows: TGTGTCAGCAACTCGACACGCGAGGGGGCAACTAATGAAAAACTGTTTTTT. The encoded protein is CVSNSTREGATNEKLFF.